The clone carrying this T cell receptor (beta chain) has a handful of counts. The source of the sample is a study of blood T cell repertoires in COVID-19. With 5 bases removed from V and 7 bases from J, the gap between germline ends came to 11 bases. Germline CDR1 LGHDT, CDR2 YNNKEL (reference sequence). The CDR3 spans 12 residues. The protocol was immunoSEQ multiplex PCR, while the TCRdb copy is restricted to in-frame clones and leaves out a portion. Here the sample spans about 300,000 clones, 85% being singletons. Donors were grouped by their self-reported clinical history. Recovered Cohort 3 donors showed two negative PCRs, clearance, or symptom resolution.

The chain combines TRBV3-1 (or the pseudogene TRBV3-2) with TRBJ1-2; the D is unclear. The TCR originated in a woman aged 45-59 years who had recovered from COVID-19. The sequencing sample was made of PBMCs or T cells enriched from blood (not recorded which). The CDR3 region is CASSASVLGYTF. In nucleotides, the CDR3 is TGTGCCAGCAGCGCTTCGGTTCTTGGCTACACCTTC.